A single sample is the source of the 8 T cell receptor beta chains below, sequenced in a study of T cell repertoires in cytomegalovirus infection. MiXCR was run by TCRdb on the reads, yielding one entry per CDR3 protein. Of 85,000 to 130,000 distinct CDR3 sequences detected, about a quarter appear once; the ten largest clones hold about two fifths. Sequenced input: CD8+ T cells from PBMCs. Receptors were obtained from a human donor in good health (CMV status not recorded). Some clones in this sample may be carry-over from other donors' samples.

This clonotype was counted between two and nine times. The genes are TRBV28 and TRBJ2-3, with 7 bases lining up with TRBD2. CDR1 MDHEN and CDR2 SYDVKM come from the germline V gene. Trimming removed 5 bases from V and 2 bases from J; junction bases left unmatched: 16. The CDR3 consists of 18 residues. CDR3 bases: TGTGCCAGCAGTCCCCCTGGACTCCTAGCGGCGGACACAGATACGCAGTATTTT. Encoded protein: CASSPPGLLAADTDTQYF.

The chain links TRBV29-1 to TRBJ2-1; 7 bases fit TRBD1. Germline V gene sequence: CDR1 SQVTM, CDR2 ANQGSEA. Germline trimming cut 3 bases from V and 2 bases from J; bases unmatched to any gene: 7. The CDR3 has 15 residues. CDR3 residues: CSVDRDSEAYNEQFF. CDR3 DNA sequence: TGCAGCGTTGACAGGGACAGTGAAGCCTACAATGAGCAGTTCTTC.

This clonotype was observed a handful of times. The V and J genes are TRBV20-1 and TRBJ2-7; a weak D match, TRBD1 (6 bases). The germline CDR1 and CDR2 sequences are DFQATT and SNEGSKA (reference sequence). This CDR3 has 15 residues. V gave up 0 bases and J gave up 2 bases, with 14 bases separating them. CDR3 sequence reads: CSARDSGESTYEQYF. CDR3 nucleotides: TGCAGTGCTAGAGATTCAGGGGAGTCGACCTACGAGCAGTACTTC.

The V call is TRBV9, the J call TRBJ2-1, with TRBD2 as a possible D gene (6 bases). The CDR3 is 15 residues long. V lost 1 base, J lost 9 bases, and 17 bases lay in between. Germline values: CDR1 SGDLS, CDR2 YYNGEE. In DNA form, the CDR3 reads TGTGCCAGCAGCGTACAAACGGCCTTGGAGGGTGAGCAGTTCTTC. Protein product: CASSVQTALEGEQFF.

The chain uses TRBV7-9 and TRBJ2-1, with 9 bases that match TRBD2. V gave up 4 bases and J gave up 5 bases; unmatched junction bases: 6. The length of the CDR3 is 15 residues. Germline V CDR1 and CDR2: SEHNR, FQNEAQ (reference sequence). CDR3 coding DNA: TGTGCCAGCAGCTCCCTAGCGGGGAACAACAATGAGCAGTTCTTC. Translated: CASSSLAGNNNEQFF.

About this clonotype: A clone one base away is much larger, so this may be a read error. The chain combines TRBV7-2 with TRBJ2-7; D ambiguous. V was trimmed by 7 bases and J by 4 bases, leaving 11 bases between them. This CDR3 has 12 residues. Germline V CDR1 and CDR2: SGHTA, FQGNSA. The CDR3 coding sequence is TGTGCCAGCAACTTCGGACCTTACGAGCAGTACTTC. Encoded protein: CASNFGPYEQYF.

V and J are TRBV12-5 and TRBJ2-1; no firm D call. The CDR3 covers 11 residues. Per the germline V gene, CDR1 is LGHNT and CDR2 is FRNRAP. V gave up 6 bases and J gave up 8 bases, with 8 bases separating them. The CDR3, as DNA: TGTGCTAGTGGCCGGAACGATGAGCAGTTCTTC. Its translation is CASGRNDEQFF.

This CDR3 is CASSDSRGVETEAFF. CDR3 bases: TGTGCCAGCAGCGACTCGAGGGGGGTGGAGACTGAAGCTTTCTTT. The chain employs TRBV9 and TRBJ1-1, with a weak D call TRBD1 (6 bases). This CDR3 has 15 residues. V dropped 3 bases and J dropped 5 bases, with 17 bases sitting between them. Germline CDR1 is SGDLS and CDR2 is YYNGEE.